Listed below are T cell receptor beta chains from one sample, sequenced in a study of graft-versus-host responses after intestinal transplantation. The repertoire was sequenced with immunoSEQ multiplex PCR; TCRdb's copy has only in-frame clones and lacks some. This table has some 110,000 clones, roughly 87% appearing once. Antigen specificity for these receptors is unknown. Specimen: unstimulated CD4+ T cells sorted from spleen or lymph node cells, collected before intestinal transplant. Receptors were obtained from a human donor who received an intestinal transplant. CDR3s include the opening cysteine and the closing phenylalanine or tryptophan. A D gene is named only where the DNA matches it firmly. Rows give clone size only sometimes, using once, few, many, or a class for an expanded clone.

.	.	TRBV4-2	TRBJ1-5	TGTGCCAGCAGCCAAGAACCCAGGGTGGCGGGGAATCAGCCCCAGCATTTT	CASSQEPRVAGNQPQHF
.	.	TRBV7-9	TRBJ2-3	TGTGCCAGCAGCTGGACCAGGAGGGGGCGGAGGGCGGATACGCAGTATTTT	CASSWTRRGRRADTQYF
.	once	TRBV6-5	TRBJ2-2	TGTGCGGCGGGGCGCGATAGCACCGGGGAGCTGTTTTTT	CAAGRDSTGELFF
TRBD1	once	TRBV4-1	TRBJ2-7	TGCGCCAGCAGCCAAAGGGGGGGACAGGGAAGTCACGAGCAGTACTTC	CASSQRGGQGSHEQYF
.	.	TRBV29-1	TRBJ2-1	TGCAGCGTTGTACTCCGGGGGTCGAGCTACAATGAGCAGTTCTTC	CSVVLRGSSYNEQFF
TRBD1	.	TRBV4-2	TRBJ1-4	TGTGCCAGCAGCCAAAAGGCCAGGGGGCTTGAAAAACTGTTTTTT	CASSQKARGLEKLFF
TRBD2	.	TRBV5-1	TRBJ2-1	TGCGCCAGCAGCTTGGCCGGGACTAGCGGCTACAATGAGCAGTTCTTC	CASSLAGTSGYNEQFF
TRBD1	.	TRBV4-1	TRBJ2-1	TGCGCCAGCAGCCAAGGCCGGTGGGGACAGGGGATAATAAGCTCCTACAATGAGCAGTTCTTC	CASSQGRWGQGIISSYNEQFF
.	.	TRBV6-5	TRBJ1-1	TGTGCCAGCAGTTACTACCTTTGGGACCAAGCTTTCTTT	CASSYYLWDQAFF
.	.	TRBV4-1	TRBJ2-1	TGCGCCAGCAGCCAAGGATTTCCTAGTCTTAGCAGAAATGAGCAGTTCTTC	CASSQGFPSLSRNEQFF
.	.	TRBV5-6	TRBJ2-7	TGTGCCAGCAGCTTGGGGACAGAGTACGAGCAGTACTTC	CASSLGTEYEQYF
TRBD2	.	TRBV9	TRBJ2-1	TGTGCCAGCAGCGTAGGCCACGGGACTAACCTCTTCGATGAGCAGTTCTTC	CASSVGHGTNLFDEQFF
TRBD1	.	TRBV9	TRBJ2-7	TGTGCCAGCAGCGCCGGGACAGGGGGCTCTTGGGAGCAGTACTTC	CASSAGTGGSWEQYF
TRBD1	few	TRBV19	TRBJ2-7	TGTGCCAGTAGTAGCCCAGACAGGGGGCGCGAGCAGTACTTC	CASSSPDRGREQYF
.	.	TRBV5-6	TRBJ2-1	TGTGCCAGCAGCTCTCGTAGCTGGGAGCAGTTCTTC	CASSSRSWEQFF
.	.	TRBV2	TRBJ1-6	TGTGCCAGCACCGAGGTAGAGGTGGCACCCCTCCACTTT	CASTEVEVAPLHF
TRBD2	.	TRBV6-1	TRBJ2-2	TGTGCCAGCAGTGAATGGCGGGAGGGAAACACCGGGGAGCTGTTTTTT	CASSEWREGNTGELFF
.	once	TRBV2	TRBJ2-7	TGTGCCAGCAGTGAAGTGACCTACGGGAAGCAGTACTTC	CASSEVTYGKQYF
TRBD1	.	TRBV7-2	TRBJ1-5	TGTGCCAGCAGCTTCGCGACAGGGAGCGATCAGCCCCAGCATTTT	CASSFATGSDQPQHF
.	.	TRBV11-1	TRBJ2-2	TGTGCCAGCAGCTTATCACGGACTAACACCGGGGAGCTGTTTTTT	CASSLSRTNTGELFF
TRBD1	.	TRBV5-1	TRBJ2-5	TGCGCCAGCAGCTCAGGACAGGGGGCGCACGAGACCCAGTACTTC	CASSSGQGAHETQYF
TRBD1	.	TRBV5-6	TRBJ2-7	TGTGCCAGCAGCGAGGACAGGATAAAGTACGAGCAGTACTTC	CASSEDRIKYEQYF
TRBD2	.	TRBV11-3	TRBJ2-5	TGTGCCAGCAGCCCCTACCCACTAGCGGCGTACCAAGAGACCCAGTACTTC	CASSPYPLAAYQETQYF
.	.	TRBV7-2	TRBJ2-3	TGTGCCAGCAGTACCACGGTGGGTACGCAGTATTTT	CASSTTVGTQYF
.	.	TRBV7-2	TRBJ1-4	TGTGCCAGCAGCTTACAATCTGGGAATGAAAAACTGTTTTTT	CASSLQSGNEKLFF
TRBD2	few	TRBV5-1	TRBJ2-5	TGCGCCAGCAGCTTCGGGACTAGCGGGAAGGGGGCCCAAGAGACCCAGTACTTC	CASSFGTSGKGAQETQYF
.	.	TRBV4-2	TRBJ1-3	TGTGCCAGCAGCCAAGTTTACGCGCCCGGAGGGGGAAACACCATATATTTT	CASSQVYAPGGGNTIYF
TRBD1	once	TRBV5-1	TRBJ2-3	TGCGCCAGCAGAGGGGGCACAGATACGCGGTATTTT	CASRGGTDTRYF
TRBD1	.	TRBV4-1	TRBJ1-6	TGCGCCAGCAGCCAAGAGGGGAGACAGGGAAGAAATTCACCCCTCCACTTT	CASSQEGRQGRNSPLHF